A selection of T cell receptor beta chains follows, all from one sample in a study of shared clonotypes between healthy human individuals. Some clones are missing from TCRdb's copy, which holds only in-frame ones; the method was immunoSEQ multiplex PCR. The table lists approximately 440,000 clones, roughly three quarters of them singletons, with around 12% in the top ten. Specimen: PBMCs. Source of these receptors: a woman between 40 and 55 years old in good health. Some clones in this sample may be carry-over from other donors' samples. The CDR3 runs from the conserved cysteine through the conserved F or W. The order of the fields is V gene, clone size, J gene, D gene, CDR3 protein, CDR3 DNA. A D gene is named only where the DNA matches it firmly. Clone size is stated in some rows and not others, as once, few, many or a class when expanded.

>TRBV5-1|once|TRBJ2-1|-
CASSLGPTGNPYNEQFF
TGCGCCAGCAGCTTGGGTCCTACAGGAAACCCCTACAATGAGCAGTTCTTC
>TRBV6-4|-|TRBJ2-2|TRBD2
CASSDTGLAGGLGTGELFF
TGTGCCAGCAGTGACACCGGACTAGCGGGAGGGCTTGGGACCGGGGAGCTGTTTTTT
>TRBV11-2|few|TRBJ2-7|TRBD2
CASSSGTSGVYEQYF
TGTGCCAGCAGCTCCGGGACTAGCGGCGTCTACGAGCAGTACTTC
>TRBV4-1|once|TRBJ1-4|-
CASSQAGWNEKLFF
TGCGCCAGCAGCCAAGCGGGGTGGAATGAAAAACTGTTTTTT
>TRBV19|-|TRBJ1-5|-
CASSIYREGNQPQHF
TGTGCCAGTAGTATTTACAGGGAAGGCAATCAGCCCCAGCATTTT
>TRBV30|-|TRBJ2-5|-
CAWSREVRETQYF
TGTGCCTGGAGTCGAGAGGTCAGAGAGACCCAGTACTTC
>TRBV27|-|TRBJ1-1|-
CASSRTVQNTEAFF
TGTGCCAGCAGTAGGACAGTACAGAACACTGAAGCTTTCTTT
>TRBV19|-|TRBJ2-7|TRBD2
CASSPGLAAYEQYF
TGTGCCAGTAGTCCAGGACTAGCCGCCTACGAGCAGTACTTC
>TRBV5-4|few|TRBJ1-1|-
CASSLGQMNTEAFF
TGTGCCAGCAGCTTGGGGCAGATGAACACTGAAGCTTTCTTT
>TRBV2|-|TRBJ1-1|-
CASSEALRRDPNTEAFF
TGTGCCAGCAGTGAAGCGCTTCGACGGGACCCTAACACTGAAGCTTTCTTT
>TRBV7-8|few|TRBJ2-7|TRBD2
CASSPRSGRPWGEQYF
TGTGCCAGCAGCCCTCGTAGCGGGAGGCCCTGGGGTGAGCAGTACTTC
>TRBV7-9|-|TRBJ2-3|-
CASSKDRDTQYF
TGTGCCAGCAGCAAAGACAGGGATACGCAGTATTTT
>TRBV5-6|-|TRBJ1-1|-
CASSLVTGEAFF
TGTGCCAGCAGCTTGGTTACGGGTGAAGCTTTCTTT
>TRBV4-1|-|TRBJ2-2|TRBD2
CASSQPPGLAGRYTGELFF
TGCGCCAGCAGCCAACCCCCAGGACTAGCGGGGAGGTACACCGGGGAGCTGTTTTTT
>TRBV9|once|TRBJ2-2|-
CASSVALPLPTGELFF
TGTGCCAGCAGCGTAGCTCTCCCCCTGCCCACCGGGGAGCTGTTTTTT
>TRBV18|-|TRBJ2-7|-
CASSPPQKPDYEQYF
TGTGCCAGCTCACCACCCCAGAAACCTGACTACGAGCAGTACTTC
>TRBV9|-|TRBJ2-5|-
CASSVAGQTQETQYF
TGTGCCAGCAGCGTAGCTGGACAGACGCAAGAGACCCAGTACTTC
>TRBV5-1|-|TRBJ1-2|-
CASSLLPQSGYTF
TGCGCCAGCAGCTTGCTCCCGCAGTCTGGCTACACCTTC
>TRBV7-3|once|TRBJ2-5|-
CASSLSQFETQYF
TGTGCCAGCAGCTTATCCCAATTTGAGACCCAGTACTTC
>TRBV4-1|-|TRBJ2-3|TRBD2
CASSQDPSKTSGSRDTQYF
TGCGCCAGCAGCCAAGATCCCTCTAAGACTAGCGGGAGTAGGGATACGCAGTATTTT
>TRBV15|-|TRBJ2-1|TRBD2
CATSGTSRATYNEQFF
TGTGCCACCAGCGGGACTAGTCGGGCCACCTACAATGAGCAGTTCTTC
>TRBV2|-|TRBJ2-5|-
CASSDRQQETQYF
TGTGCCAGCAGTGATCGACAGCAAGAGACCCAGTACTTC
>TRBV2|-|TRBJ1-5|-
CASGTRRVGGQPQHF
TGTGCCAGCGGGACGCGGCGGGTGGGAGGTCAGCCCCAGCATTTT
>TRBV19|few|TRBJ2-5|-
CASSPLVQPWETQYF
TGTGCCAGTAGTCCCCTAGTTCAACCTTGGGAGACCCAGTACTTC
>TRBV19|-|TRBJ1-1|-
CASSIDYRAPTEAFF
TGTGCCAGTAGTATAGACTACCGGGCCCCCACTGAAGCTTTCTTT
>TRBV18|-|TRBJ1-5|-
CASSPMSPSLNQPQHF
TGTGCCAGCTCACCCATGAGTCCCAGCTTAAATCAGCCCCAGCATTTT
>TRBV29-1|once|TRBJ2-7|TRBD2
CSVVRAGDGQYF
TGCAGCGTTGTTCGAGCGGGAGATGGGCAGTACTTC
>TRBV28|-|TRBJ2-2|-
CASSPGSTGELFF
TGTGCCAGCAGTCCAGGGAGCACCGGGGAGCTGTTTTTT
>TRBV5-1|-|TRBJ2-3|-
CASSLTGRVSTDTQYF
TGCGCCAGCAGCCTCACTGGTAGGGTTAGCACAGATACGCAGTATTTT
>TRBV27|-|TRBJ2-1|TRBD2
CASSLMLAGGRPHEQFF
TGTGCCAGCAGTTTAATGCTAGCGGGAGGGAGGCCCCATGAGCAGTTCTTC
>TRBV7-3|-|TRBJ2-2|-
CASSLTFGSTGELFF
TGTGCCAGCAGCTTAACGTTTGGCAGCACCGGGGAGCTGTTTTTT
>TRBV5-1|-|TRBJ2-7|-
CASRGDGLYEQYF
TGCGCCAGCAGGGGGGACGGCTTATACGAGCAGTACTTC
>TRBV7-7|once|TRBJ2-1|TRBD2
CASSLGLAGSDEQFF
TGTGCTAGCAGCTTAGGACTAGCGGGATCTGATGAGCAGTTCTTC
>TRBV30|-|TRBJ2-1|TRBD2
CASGGDLTYNEQFF
TGTGCCTCGGGGGGGGACCTTACCTACAATGAGCAGTTCTTC
>TRBV5-6|-|TRBJ2-3|TRBD2
CASSLRTSGIGTDTQYF
TGTGCCAGCAGCCTCCGGACTAGCGGGATCGGGACAGATACGCAGTATTTT
>TRBV2|-|TRBJ1-2|TRBD1
CASSPWGTASNYGYTF
TGTGCCAGCAGTCCGTGGGGGACAGCCTCTAACTATGGCTACACCTTC
>TRBV18|-|TRBJ1-2|TRBD1
CASSLGTVTYGYTF
TGTGCCAGCTCGCTTGGGACAGTAACCTATGGCTACACCTTC
>TRBV9|-|TRBJ2-1|TRBD2
CASSVGLATGEQFF
TGTGCCAGCAGCGTGGGACTAGCGACGGGTGAGCAGTTCTTC
>TRBV28|once|TRBJ2-5|-
CASTGGAAFQEAQYF
TGTGCCAGCACAGGGGGGGCGGCCTTCCAAGAGGCCCAGTACTTC